The clone carrying this T cell receptor (beta chain) occurred a few times. The target antigen is unknown. The data belong to a study of cytomegalovirus exposure and HLA in healthy donors. Whole-study results and caveats: Reportedly, fewer N-insertions than the approximately 610-donor mean appeared in an Asian-associated ancestry cluster in a later analysis. In vitro work confirmed that a few CMV-associated chains recognize CMV antigens. V- and J-gene trimming in TCR beta was tied to a missense DCLRE1C variant by an analysis performed later. A later analysis found that most CMV-associated TCR beta chains appeared HLA-restricted.

60 Vbeta and 13 Jbeta primers were used in PCR. The protocol was immunoSEQ multiplex PCR, while the TCRdb copy is restricted to in-frame clones and leaves out a portion. The profile shows nearly 110,000 clones, over 75% of them singletons. The CDR3 runs to 15 residues. CDR1 and CDR2 (germline): MNHNY, SVGAGI (reference sequence). The ends lost 0 bases at V and 6 bases at J; junction bases unmatched: 8. V and J are TRBV6-6 and TRBJ2-7, with TRBD2 identical over 7 bases. The clonotype originates from a man aged 55-75 years in good health and CMV-seronegative. The sequencing input was PBMCs. As DNA, the CDR3 is TGTGCCAGCAGTTACTCGAGCCTCCGGGGGGTCGAGCAGTACTTC. Residues: CASSYSSLRGVEQYF.